Shown below are 26 T cell receptor beta chains from a single sample sequenced in a study of blood T cell repertoires in COVID-19. Libraries were prepared by immunoSEQ multiplex PCR; TCRdb keeps only in-frame clonotypes and omits some of them. The table has 150,000 to 200,000 clones, around 79% seen once. Material for sequencing was peripheral blood. These receptors were collected from a man aged 55 to 70 with active or convalescent COVID-19.

The J gene is TRBJ2-1, the V gene TRBV20-1; 7 bases align to TRBD2. V lost 7 bases and J lost 4; bases outside the gene matches: 1. The germline V gene encodes CDR1 DFQATT and CDR2 SNEGSKA (reference sequence). The CDR3 has 11 residues. CDR3 sequence: CSGREYNEQFF. The CDR3 nucleotides read TGCAGTGGGCGGGAGTACAATGAGCAGTTCTTC.

This clone was observed many times. The chain has TRBV28 and TRBJ2-5; TRBD2 aligns across 9 bases. V lost 6 bases, J lost 3 bases, and 8 bases stayed unmatched. The CDR3 is made up of 15 amino acids. The germline V gene has CDR1 MDHEN and CDR2 SYDVKM. The CDR3 reads CASRGASGKEETQYF. The CDR3 nucleotides read TGTGCCAGCAGAGGGGCTAGCGGGAAAGAAGAGACCCAGTACTTC. The full variable domain, completed using reference TRBV28 and TRBJ2-5, is DVKVTQSSRYLVKRTGEKVFLECVQDMDHENMFWYRQDPGLGLRLIYFSYDVKMKEKGDIPEGYSVSREKKERFSLILESASTNQTSMYLCASRGASGKEETQYFGPGTRLLVL.

This clone has a handful of counts. The rearrangement uses TRBV7-9 and TRBJ1-2; weak D call: TRBD1 (6 bases). Germline V gives CDR1 SEHNR, CDR2 FQNEAQ (reference sequence). The CDR3 runs 12 residues. Trimming took 5 bases from V and 4 from J, leaving 8 bases between them. CDR3 DNA: TGTGCCAGCAGCCCAGGGGCCTATGGCTACACCTTC. Residues: CASSPGAYGYTF.

The V call is TRBV5-1, the J call TRBJ2-5; 8 bases match TRBD1. Trimming removed 4 bases from V and 2 bases from J; junction bases left unmatched: 4. Germline assignment: CDR1 SGHRS and CDR2 YFSETQ. The CDR3 consists of 14 residues. CDR3 in amino acids: CASSPGQGQETQYF. The DNA for the CDR3 is TGCGCCAGCAGCCCCGGACAGGGTCAAGAGACCCAGTACTTC.

The chain carries TRBV28 and TRBJ1-2, with D perhaps TRBD1 (5 bases). The CDR3 consists of 14 residues. The V end was cut by 8 bases, the J end by 2 bases, with 15 bases between. Germline V gene sequence: CDR1 MDHEN, CDR2 SYDVKM. CDR3 protein: CASAASGRNYGYTF. As DNA, the CDR3 is TGTGCCAGCGCCGCGTCAGGGAGGAACTATGGCTACACCTTC.

The rearrangement uses TRBV24-1 and TRBJ2-3; possibly TRBD2 for D (5 bases). Germline-derived CDR1 and CDR2 are KGHDR and SFDVKD. This CDR3 contains 13 residues. Trimming took off 4 bases at V and 9 bases at J, with 13 bases between the two ends. This chain's CDR3 is CATSEVRTGTQYF. The CDR3 bases are TGTGCCACCAGTGAGGTGCGGACTGGGACGCAGTATTTT.

The chain is built from TRBV18 and TRBJ2-5, with 7 positions matching TRBD1. J was trimmed by 5 bases and V by 3 bases; bases with no gene match: 9. CDR3 length equals 15 residues. CDR1 and CDR2 (germline): KGHSH, LQKENI. CDR3 nucleotides: TGTGCCAGCTCACCTCAACAGGGGCGCCGGGAGACCCAGTACTTC. Translating it yields CASSPQQGRRETQYF.

The chain joins TRBV6-6 to TRBJ1-6; weak D call: TRBD1 (5 bases). This CDR3 comprises 15 residues. Trimming cost V 9 bases and J 1 base, with 13 bases left between them. Germline V CDR1 and CDR2: MNHNY, SVGAGI (reference sequence). CDR3 loop: CASFPRGSYNSPLHF. In DNA, the CDR3 is TGTGCCAGTTTCCCCCGGGGGTCCTATAATTCACCCCTCCACTTT.

This clone was seen once. The J gene is TRBJ2-5, the V gene TRBV7-2, with D perhaps matching TRBD1 (6 bases). This CDR3 contains 14 residues. The V and J ends lost 5 bases and 1 base respectively, with 11 bases between them. Germline CDR1 SGHTA, CDR2 FQGNSA. In nucleotides, the CDR3 is TGTGCCAGCAGCCCTCGGGACATCCAAGAGACCCAGTACTTC. Its translation: CASSPRDIQETQYF.

The genes are TRBV30 and TRBJ1-2; 9 bases match TRBD1. V was clipped by 0 bases and J by 6 bases; unmatched bases: 11. The CDR3 totals 16 residues. Germline lookup yields CDR1 GTSNPN and CDR2 SVGIG (reference sequence). The CDR3 reads CAWSVPITGGADGYTF. The CDR3 region has the DNA TGTGCCTGGAGTGTTCCAATTACAGGGGGCGCAGATGGCTACACCTTC.

The sample holds one count of this clone. This chain connects TRBV7-9 to TRBJ1-1; D unclear. Germline CDR1 is SEHNR and CDR2 is FQNEAQ (reference sequence). CDR3 length: 15 residues. V gave up 3 bases and J gave up 5 bases, with 16 bases separating them. CDR3 loop: CASSLASIAMTEAFF. Here the CDR3 DNA reads TGTGCCAGCAGCTTGGCGTCCATAGCTATGACTGAAGCTTTCTTT.

The V gene is TRBV24-1, the J gene TRBJ2-1, with D tentatively TRBD1 (5 bases). This CDR3 comprises 11 residues. Deletions cut 7 bases from V and 9 bases from J, with 9 bases between. Germline lookup yields CDR1 KGHDR and CDR2 SFDVKD. Written as DNA, the CDR3 is TGTGCCACCAGGCAGGGTAGTGAGCAGTTCTTC. It translates to CATRQGSEQFF.

This chain uses TRBV5-4 with TRBJ2-1, with 10 bases fitting TRBD2. CDR3 length equals 15 residues. The V and J ends lost 4 bases and 1 base, in that order; junction bases with no gene match: 2. Germline V gives CDR1 SGHNT, CDR2 YYREEE (reference sequence). As DNA, the CDR3 is TGTGCCAGCAGCCAACTAGCGGGATCCTACAATGAGCAGTTCTTC. Its protein product is CASSQLAGSYNEQFF.

The rearrangement joins TRBV28 to TRBJ1-5, with TRBD1 matching over 10 bases. The germline V gene encodes CDR1 MDHEN and CDR2 SYDVKM. CDR3 size: 16 residues. V was pared by 5 bases and J by 6 bases, with 10 bases of the junction left unmatched. The CDR3 DNA reads as TGTGCCAGCAGTCTAACCGACAGGGGGCGCGTTCAGCCCCAGCATTTT. It translates to CASSLTDRGRVQPQHF.

This chain uses TRBV5-8 with TRBJ2-7; D gene ambiguous. The germline CDR1 and CDR2 sequences are SGHTS and YDEGEE. There are 12 residues in the CDR3. Between the trimmed V and J ends, which lost 0 bases and 7 bases, there was a span of 8 bases. The CDR3 coding sequence is TGTGCCAGCAGCTTGGTCCGAACTGAGCAGTACTTC. It specifies CASSLVRTEQYF.

This rearrangement joins TRBV6-5 to TRBJ1-4; D might be TRBD1 (5 bases). CDR3 length equals 15 residues. Germline V CDR1 and CDR2: MNHEY, SVGAGI. V was clipped by 4 bases and J by 3 bases, with 12 bases between them. The CDR3 reads CASSSQGSANEKLFF. For the CDR3, the DNA is TGTGCCAGCAGTTCGCAGGGATCAGCTAATGAAAAACTGTTTTTT.

A word on this clone: Other DNA sequences of this sample code for an identical CDR3. The chain recombines TRBV5-1 with TRBJ2-7; 11 bases agree with TRBD2. The germline V gene encodes CDR1 SGHRS and CDR2 YFSETQ. The CDR3 is made up of 15 amino acids. Losses at the gene ends were 2 bases for V and 0 bases for J; bases not matched to a gene: 1. CDR3 residues: CASSFGTSGSYEQYF. The CDR3 nucleotides are TGCGCCAGCAGCTTTGGGACTAGCGGCTCCTACGAGCAGTACTTC.

J is TRBJ2-1 and V is TRBV11-2; 14 bases are a match to TRBD2. Germline assignment: CDR1 SGHAT and CDR2 FQNNGV. CDR3 size: 18 residues. Trimming at V came to 3 bases and at J to 10 bases, leaving 14 bases not matched to a gene. The CDR3 reads CASSLMSPGLAGASEQFF. In DNA, the CDR3 is TGTGCCAGCAGCTTGATGAGTCCGGGACTAGCGGGAGCTAGCGAGCAGTTCTTC.

The chain links TRBV5-6 to TRBJ2-7, with TRBD1 matching 7 bases. J was trimmed by 4 bases and V by 3 bases; bases with no gene match: 4. The germline V gene encodes CDR1 SGHDT and CDR2 YYEEEE. The CDR3 is 13 amino acids. The CDR3 sequence is CASSSTDRYEQYF. The CDR3, as DNA: TGTGCCAGCAGCTCGACGGACAGGTACGAGCAGTACTTC.

This clone was seen a handful of times. V usage is TRBV19 and J usage is TRBJ2-7, with 7 nucleotides matching TRBD1. The CDR3 sequence is 14 residues long. From germline, CDR1 is LNHDA and CDR2 SQIVND (reference sequence). The CDR3 sequence is CAFRGAGGVYEQYF. The CDR3 nucleotides are TGTGCTTTCCGAGGGGCAGGGGGAGTCTACGAGCAGTACTTC.

The V gene is TRBV2, the J gene TRBJ1-1; 9 positions match TRBD1. The CDR3 length is 15 residues. V lost 4 bases, J lost 1 base, and 4 bases stayed unmatched. The germline CDR1 and CDR2 sequences are SNHLY and FYNNEI. The DNA for the CDR3 is TGTGCCAGCAGTGTACAGGGGGCAGGGAACACTGAAGCTTTCTTT. This codes for CASSVQGAGNTEAFF.

This chain joins TRBV18 and TRBJ2-2, with D possibly matching TRBD2 (6 bases). From germline, CDR1 is KGHSH and CDR2 LQKENI. With 3 bases removed from V and 1 base from J, the gap between germline ends came to 15 bases. The CDR3 contains 17 residues. CDR3 region: CASSPINTGGNTGELFF. The CDR3 DNA reads TGTGCCAGCTCACCCATTAACACCGGGGGGAACACCGGGGAGCTGTTTTTT. Complete variable domain (other parts from reference TRBV18 and TRBJ2-2): NAGVMQNPRHLVRRRGQEARLRCSPMKGHSHVYWYRQLPEEGLKFMVYLQKENIIDESGMPKERFSAEFPKEGPSILRIQQVVRGDSAAYFCASSPINTGGNTGELFFGEGSRLTVL.

This clone appeared a few times. This chain joins TRBV11-2 and TRBJ2-7; D is unclear. Per germline, CDR1 SGHAT and CDR2 FQNNGV. The CDR3 is made up of 13 amino acids. Trimming pared 0 bases from V and 9 bases from J, leaving 12 bases between. The CDR3 region has the DNA TGTGCCAGCAGCTTAGAGGTAACCCTAAGGCAGTACTTC. As protein: CASSLEVTLRQYF. Full variable domain (remainder filled in from reference TRBV11-2 and TRBJ2-7): EAGVAQSPRYKIIEKRQSVAFWCNPISGHATLYWYQQILGQGPKLLIQFQNNGVVDDSQLPKDRFSAERLKGVDSTLKIQPAKLEDSAVYLCASSLEVTLRQYFGPGTRLTVT.

This clone was detected only once. V and J are TRBV6-5 and TRBJ2-7, with D possibly matching TRBD1 (5 bases). The CDR3 runs 15 residues. CDR1 and CDR2 from the germline V gene are MNHEY and SVGAGI. The V end lost 1 base, the J end lost 5 bases, and 15 bases lay between the germline ends. The CDR3 bases are TGTGCCAGCAGTTACTTTAGGCAGGGTACGGACGAGCAGTACTTC. Its protein is CASSYFRQGTDEQYF.

V usage is TRBV9 and J usage is TRBJ2-5; a possible D gene is TRBD1 (5 bases). Deletions cut 3 bases from V and 5 bases from J, with 11 bases between. The CDR3 length is 13 residues. In germline, CDR1 is SGDLS, CDR2 YYNGEE. In nucleotides, the CDR3 is TGTGCCAGCAGCGGGGGTAAGGGGGAGACCCAGTACTTC. This sequence encodes CASSGGKGETQYF.

This sequence joins TRBV3-1 (or the pseudogene TRBV3-2) and TRBJ2-7, with D perhaps matching TRBD2 (6 bases). Germline V lookup: CDR1 LGHDT, CDR2 YNNKEL (reference sequence). This CDR3 is built from 15 residues. V dropped 6 bases and J dropped 7 bases, with 22 bases sitting between them. The CDR3 here is CASSNGWPRDWEQYF. The CDR3 DNA reads TGTGCCAGCAGTAACGGATGGCCGCGGGACTGGGAGCAGTACTTC.